A selection of T cell receptor beta chains follows, all from one sample in a study of tumor-infiltrating lymphocytes in localized non-small cell lung cancer. This table comes from immunoSEQ multiplex PCR, and its TCRdb copy is limited to in-frame clones, with some not included. The sample includes fewer than 20,000 clones, roughly four fifths of them seen just once. The specimen sequenced was lung tumor tissue. The receptors stem from a human donor with non-small cell lung cancer. The CDR3 runs from the conserved cysteine through the conserved F or W. D genes are given only for firm matches. Clone size is given for some rows only: seen once, a few or many times, or a class if the clone is expanded.

CDR3: CASSVRDSVLYEQYF
DNA: TGTGCCAGCAGTGTCCGGGACAGTGTTTTATACGAGCAGTACTTC
J: TRBJ2-7
V: TRBV6-1
size: .
D: TRBD1

CDR3: CASSPLLAGEETQYF
DNA: TGCGCCAGCAGCCCGTTACTAGCGGGAGAGGAGACCCAGTACTTC
J: TRBJ2-5
V: TRBV4-1
size: .
D: TRBD2

CDR3: CASSVASGSGELFF
DNA: TGCGCCAGCAGCGTGGCCTCGGGGTCCGGGGAGCTGTTTTTT
J: TRBJ2-2
V: TRBV5-1
size: .
D: .

CDR3: CASSPGQGSNYGYTF
DNA: TGTGCCAGCAGCCCAGGACAGGGAAGTAACTATGGCTACACCTTC
J: TRBJ1-2
V: TRBV6-6
size: .
D: TRBD1

CDR3: CASTGTGQNNNNEQFF
DNA: TGTGCCAGTACCGGAACGGGGCAGAATAACAACAATGAGCAGTTCTTC
J: TRBJ2-1
V: TRBV19
size: .
D: .

CDR3: CASSPANPRRMSEQYF
DNA: TGTGCCAGCAGCCCTGCAAACCCGCGGAGGATGTCCGAGCAGTACTTC
J: TRBJ2-7
V: TRBV11-1
size: .
D: .

CDR3: CASSLTRLAVYAEQFF
DNA: TGTGCCAGCAGCCTTACGCGACTAGCGGTTTACGCGGAGCAGTTCTTC
J: TRBJ2-1
V: TRBV7-2
size: .
D: TRBD2

CDR3: CASSLLGGLFDEQFF
DNA: TGTGCCAGCAGCTTATTGGGAGGGCTTTTCGATGAGCAGTTCTTC
J: TRBJ2-1
V: TRBV11-2
size: .
D: TRBD2

CDR3: CASSQRGDTQYF
DNA: TGTGCCAGCAGCCAAAGGGGGGATACGCAGTATTTT
J: TRBJ2-3
V: TRBV14
size: .
D: .

CDR3: CASSEGKTENQPQHF
DNA: TGTGCCAGCAGTGAGGGGAAAACGGAGAATCAGCCCCAGCATTTT
J: TRBJ1-5
V: TRBV2
size: .
D: .

CDR3: CASSATENTEAFF
DNA: TGTGCCAGCAGCGCGACAGAGAACACTGAAGCTTTCTTT
J: TRBJ1-1
V: TRBV2
size: medium-sized
D: .

CDR3: CASSPLQGATTNEQFF
DNA: TGTGCCAGTAGTCCGTTACAGGGGGCGACTACAAATGAGCAGTTCTTC
J: TRBJ2-1
V: TRBV19
size: .
D: TRBD1

CDR3: CASSRGTGGNKSGYTF
DNA: TGTGCCAGCAGTCGAGGGACAGGGGGAAATAAGAGTGGCTACACCTTC
J: TRBJ1-2
V: TRBV7-9
size: .
D: TRBD1

CDR3: CATSRDQFADQPQHF
DNA: TGTGCCACCAGCAGAGATCAGTTTGCGGATCAGCCCCAGCATTTT
J: TRBJ1-5
V: TRBV15
size: .
D: .

CDR3: CASRLSNTGITDTQYF
DNA: TGTGCCAGCAGGTTAAGTAACACCGGGATCACAGATACGCAGTATTTT
J: TRBJ2-3
V: TRBV7-8
size: .
D: .

CDR3: CSVGGSERGNEQFF
DNA: TGCAGCGTTGGTGGCAGTGAAAGGGGCAATGAGCAGTTCTTC
J: TRBJ2-1
V: TRBV29-1
size: .
D: .

CDR3: CASSQVQGPKEQFF
DNA: TGCGCCAGCAGCCAAGTTCAAGGGCCTAAGGAGCAGTTCTTC
J: TRBJ2-1
V: TRBV4-1
size: .
D: .

CDR3: CASTPGLTSGEQFF
DNA: TGTGCCAGTACACCGGGACTCACGTCCGGTGAGCAGTTCTTC
J: TRBJ2-1
V: TRBV19
size: .
D: .

CDR3: CASRETGGTGELFF
DNA: TGTGCCAGCAGAGAAACAGGGGGCACCGGGGAGCTGTTTTTT
J: TRBJ2-2
V: TRBV7-3
size: few
D: TRBD1

CDR3: CASSQGSTRDTQYF
DNA: TGTGCCAGCAGCCAGGGGTCAACCCGGGATACGCAGTATTTT
J: TRBJ2-3
V: TRBV11-2
size: few
D: .

CDR3: CASSTSGRGSYEQYF
DNA: TGTGCCAGCAGCACTAGCGGGAGGGGGTCCTACGAGCAGTACTTC
J: TRBJ2-7
V: TRBV28
size: .
D: TRBD2

CDR3: CASSPDGGRYNEQFF
DNA: TGTGCCAGCTCCCCAGATGGGGGGAGGTACAATGAGCAGTTCTTC
J: TRBJ2-1
V: TRBV18
size: .
D: .

CDR3: CASSDASGGRNEQFF
DNA: TGTGCCAGCAGTGACGCTAGCGGGGGGAGGAATGAGCAGTTCTTC
J: TRBJ2-1
V: TRBV2
size: .
D: TRBD2

CDR3: CAWGFGRAEQPQHF
DNA: TGTGCCTGGGGTTTCGGCAGGGCGGAGCAGCCCCAGCATTTT
J: TRBJ1-5
V: TRBV30
size: .
D: .

CDR3: CATSRSRDNNSPLHF
DNA: TGTGCCACCAGCAGATCCCGGGACAATAATTCACCCCTCCACTTT
J: TRBJ1-6
V: TRBV15
size: .
D: .

CDR3: CASSFGPYSNQPQHF
DNA: TGTGCCAGCAGTTTTGGGCCTTATAGCAATCAGCCCCAGCATTTT
J: TRBJ1-5
V: TRBV27
size: .
D: .

CDR3: CAGHVSDGANYGYTF
DNA: TGTGCTGGACACGTCTCGGACGGAGCTAACTATGGCTACACCTTC
J: TRBJ1-2
V: TRBV30
size: .
D: .

CDR3: CAWSTGGWNEQFF
DNA: TGTGCCTGGTCAACTGGGGGGTGGAATGAGCAGTTCTTC
J: TRBJ2-1
V: TRBV30
size: .
D: .

CDR3: CASSQDMASALQYF
DNA: TGTGCCAGCAGCCAAGACATGGCTTCCGCGCTCCAGTACTTC
J: TRBJ2-7
V: TRBV7-9
size: .
D: .

CDR3: CASSETGSAGNQPQHF
DNA: TGCGCCAGCAGCGAGACAGGGTCGGCGGGCAATCAGCCCCAGCATTTT
J: TRBJ1-5
V: TRBV5-1
size: few
D: TRBD1

CDR3: CASSTYQGRETQYF
DNA: TGTGCCAGCAGTACCTACCAGGGGAGAGAGACCCAGTACTTC
J: TRBJ2-5
V: TRBV7-2
size: .
D: .

CDR3: CASSTGLVYNEQFF
DNA: TGCGCCAGCAGCACCGGACTAGTGTACAATGAGCAGTTCTTC
J: TRBJ2-1
V: TRBV5-1
size: .
D: TRBD2

CDR3: CASSARPSGGIQETQYF
DNA: TGTGCCAGCAGTGCAAGACCTAGCGGGGGGATTCAAGAGACCCAGTACTTC
J: TRBJ2-5
V: TRBV6-1
size: .
D: TRBD2

CDR3: CAIRVQVSGELFF
DNA: TGTGCCATCAGAGTACAGGTTTCCGGGGAGCTGTTTTTT
J: TRBJ2-2
V: TRBV10-3
size: few
D: .

CDR3: CASSLSREGISTDTQYF
DNA: TGTGCCAGCAGCTTGTCGCGGGAGGGGATAAGCACAGATACGCAGTATTTT
J: TRBJ2-3
V: TRBV5-6
size: few
D: TRBD2

CDR3: CASSLEAGLSQETQYF
DNA: TGTGCCAGCAGCTTGGAGGCAGGGTTGTCCCAAGAGACCCAGTACTTC
J: TRBJ2-5
V: TRBV5-4
size: once
D: .

CDR3: CAWSGETNQPQHF
DNA: TGTGCCTGGAGCGGCGAAACCAATCAGCCCCAGCATTTT
J: TRBJ1-5
V: TRBV30
size: .
D: .

CDR3: CAVLYYEQYF
DNA: TGTGCCGTACTGTACTACGAGCAGTACTTC
J: TRBJ2-7
V: TRBV6-5
size: .
D: .

CDR3: CASRLESPPHEQYF
DNA: TGCGCCAGCAGGCTAGAATCACCTCCCCACGAGCAGTACTTC
J: TRBJ2-7
V: TRBV10-1
size: .
D: .

CDR3: CASSPQGEAEQYF
DNA: TGTGCCAGCAGTCCCCAGGGGGAGGCCGAGCAGTACTTC
J: TRBJ2-7
V: TRBV25-1
size: .
D: .

CDR3: CASSTTDRVVKNTEAFF
DNA: TGTGCCAGCAGCACTACGGACAGGGTGGTGAAGAACACTGAAGCTTTCTTT
J: TRBJ1-1
V: TRBV7-8
size: .
D: TRBD1

CDR3: CASSLAGTGQSEQYF
DNA: TGTGCCAGCAGCTTAGCCGGGACAGGGCAGTCCGAGCAGTACTTC
J: TRBJ2-7
V: TRBV7-9
size: .
D: TRBD1

CDR3: CASSERTSVTSPLHF
DNA: TGTGCCAGCAGTGAAAGGACCTCGGTTACTTCACCCCTCCACTTT
J: TRBJ1-6
V: TRBV6-1
size: .
D: .

CDR3: CASSSGESSNQPQHF
DNA: TGCGCCAGCAGCTCAGGGGAGAGTAGCAATCAGCCCCAGCATTTT
J: TRBJ1-5
V: TRBV5-1
size: .
D: .

CDR3: CASSYRTGMTGELFF
DNA: TGTGCCAGCAGTTATAGGACAGGGATGACCGGGGAGCTGTTTTTT
J: TRBJ2-2
V: TRBV6-5
size: .
D: TRBD1

CDR3: CASSFDNEQFF
DNA: TGTGCCAGCAGCTTCGACAATGAGCAGTTCTTC
J: TRBJ2-1
V: TRBV5-6
size: .
D: .

CDR3: CASSLENEQFF
DNA: TGTGCCAGCAGCTTAGAGAATGAGCAGTTCTTC
J: TRBJ2-1
V: TRBV7-6
size: .
D: .

CDR3: CASSSRDGWSETYEQYF
DNA: TGTGCCAGCAGCTCCCGAGATGGCTGGAGCGAGACCTACGAGCAGTACTTC
J: TRBJ2-7
V: TRBV7-2
size: .
D: .

CDR3: CASSWTGGARNEQFF
DNA: TGTGCCAGCAGCTGGACAGGGGGCGCGCGAAATGAGCAGTTCTTC
J: TRBJ2-1
V: TRBV7-2
size: .
D: TRBD1